This T cell receptor (beta chain) is from a study of blood T cell repertoires in COVID-19. The CDR3 has 14 residues. Losses at the gene ends were 5 bases for V and 10 bases for J; bases not matched to a gene: 13. Looked up from germline, CDR1 is MNHEY and CDR2 is SMNVEV (reference sequence). Sequencing was performed with immunoSEQ multiplex PCR; in TCRdb, only in-frame clones are kept and a portion is missing. The data hold some 180,000 clones, with roughly 85% observed a single time. The genes are TRBV27 and TRBJ1-1, with 7 bases matching TRBD1. This clonotype originated in a woman aged 70-85 years in a cohort exposed to, infected with or recovered from COVID-19 (not recorded which). The specimen was PBMCs or T cells enriched from blood (not recorded which). The CDR3 DNA reads TGTGCCAGCAGTGTTCACAGGGGTGCGGTCGCAGCTTTCTTT. This codes for CASSVHRGAVAAFF.